A selection of T cell receptor beta chains follows, all from one sample in a study of Tregs in tolerant kidney transplant recipients. Generated by immunoSEQ multiplex PCR, the TCRdb table keeps only in-frame clones and is missing some. The profile shows roughly 52,000 clones, about 91% of them singletons. The sequencing used CD8+ T cells from blood (PBMCs), collected 24 months after the transplant. The receptors were sampled from a human patient who received a combined kidney and bone marrow transplant. Some of the T cells might come from the graft donor. Both conserved end residues are part of each CDR3. Fields, in order: V gene, J gene, D gene, clone size, CDR3 DNA, CDR3 protein. The D gene is left open where the match is weak. Expanded clones get a size class; other rows say once, few or many, or leave the size out.

V gene: TRBV2
J gene: TRBJ1-2
D gene: -
clone size: -
CDR3 DNA: TGTGCCAGCAGTGAATACCGGACAGAGAACTATGGCTACACCTTC
CDR3 protein: CASSEYRTENYGYTF

V gene: TRBV12-5
J gene: TRBJ2-5
D gene: -
clone size: -
CDR3 DNA: TGTGCTAGTGGTTTCTCAGGGTCAGCGGGAGAGACCCAGTACTTC
CDR3 protein: CASGFSGSAGETQYF

V gene: TRBV13
J gene: TRBJ2-3
D gene: TRBD1
clone size: -
CDR3 DNA: TGTGCCAGCAGCTCCCCCCTCCGACAGGGGAAGTTATTCACAGATACGCAGTATTTT
CDR3 protein: CASSSPLRQGKLFTDTQYF

V gene: TRBV11-3
J gene: TRBJ2-3
D gene: TRBD2
clone size: -
CDR3 DNA: TGTGCCAGCAGCTTCGCGGGGGGGCATCTAGATACGCAGTATTTT
CDR3 protein: CASSFAGGHLDTQYF

V gene: TRBV21-1
J gene: TRBJ2-7
D gene: -
clone size: -
CDR3 DNA: TGTGCCAGCAGCAAGAGAGGGACAGGGAAGTTTCGCGAGCAGTACTTC
CDR3 protein: CASSKRGTGKFREQYF

V gene: TRBV27
J gene: TRBJ2-3
D gene: TRBD2
clone size: -
CDR3 DNA: TGTGCCAGCAGCCTAGCGGTAGCGGTATCTACGCAGTATTTT
CDR3 protein: CASSLAVAVSTQYF

V gene: TRBV5-6
J gene: TRBJ1-2
D gene: TRBD1
clone size: -
CDR3 DNA: TGTGCCAGCAGCTGGGGACAGACGGACGGCTATGGCTACACCTTC
CDR3 protein: CASSWGQTDGYGYTF

V gene: TRBV25-1
J gene: TRBJ2-6
D gene: -
clone size: -
CDR3 DNA: TGTGCCAGCGGGCCCTCTGGGGCCAACGTCCTGACTTTC
CDR3 protein: CASGPSGANVLTF

V gene: TRBV28
J gene: TRBJ2-3
D gene: -
clone size: -
CDR3 DNA: TGTGCCAGCAGTCTTACAGGGCTGGACACAGATACGCAGTATTTT
CDR3 protein: CASSLTGLDTDTQYF

V gene: TRBV5-1
J gene: TRBJ1-3
D gene: TRBD1
clone size: -
CDR3 DNA: TGCGCCAGCAGCTTGGACAGGGGCTCTGGAAACACCATATATTTT
CDR3 protein: CASSLDRGSGNTIYF

V gene: TRBV4-3
J gene: TRBJ2-5
D gene: TRBD2
clone size: -
CDR3 DNA: TGCGCCAGCAGCGCGGGACTAGCGGGGGGAGTCTGGACCCAGTACTTC
CDR3 protein: CASSAGLAGGVWTQYF

V gene: TRBV27
J gene: TRBJ2-7
D gene: TRBD2
clone size: -
CDR3 DNA: TGTGCCAGCAGTCGGACTAGCGGGAGGTCCGCCTACGAGCAGTACTTC
CDR3 protein: CASSRTSGRSAYEQYF

V gene: TRBV7-9
J gene: TRBJ1-1
D gene: TRBD1
clone size: -
CDR3 DNA: TGTGCCAGCAGCTTTCCGGGACAGGAAGCTTTCTTT
CDR3 protein: CASSFPGQEAFF

V gene: TRBV7-7
J gene: TRBJ2-3
D gene: -
clone size: -
CDR3 DNA: TGTGCCAGCAGCTCCACAGGGTTGGGCACAGATACGCAGTATTTT
CDR3 protein: CASSSTGLGTDTQYF

V gene: TRBV9
J gene: TRBJ2-1
D gene: TRBD1
clone size: -
CDR3 DNA: TGTGCCAGCAGCTCACGATCCGGGACAGCCTACAATGAGCAGTTCTTC
CDR3 protein: CASSSRSGTAYNEQFF

V gene: TRBV4-1
J gene: TRBJ2-5
D gene: -
clone size: -
CDR3 DNA: TGCGCCAGCAGCCAAATCGGGGGAACTCAAGAGACCCAGTACTTC
CDR3 protein: CASSQIGGTQETQYF

V gene: TRBV9
J gene: TRBJ1-2
D gene: TRBD1
clone size: -
CDR3 DNA: TGTGCCAGCAGCGGAGATGCAGGGGGCGCCAGCTATGGCTACACCTTC
CDR3 protein: CASSGDAGGASYGYTF

V gene: TRBV7-9
J gene: TRBJ1-2
D gene: -
clone size: -
CDR3 DNA: TGTGCCAGCAGCTCCCAGGGGAAATATGGCTACACCTTC
CDR3 protein: CASSSQGKYGYTF

V gene: TRBV5-4
J gene: TRBJ1-6
D gene: -
clone size: -
CDR3 DNA: TGTGCCAGCAGCTTTTGGGGGGTCGACCCCAGGCCCCTCCACTTT
CDR3 protein: CASSFWGVDPRPLHF

V gene: TRBV7-9
J gene: TRBJ2-1
D gene: -
clone size: -
CDR3 DNA: TGTGCCATTCATTGGGGCCAGGGGTTCGGTTACAATGAGCAGTTCTTC
CDR3 protein: CAIHWGQGFGYNEQFF

V gene: TRBV12-5
J gene: TRBJ1-2
D gene: TRBD1
clone size: -
CDR3 DNA: TGTGCTAGTGGTTTGGAGACAGGGGCCTATGGCTACACCTTC
CDR3 protein: CASGLETGAYGYTF

V gene: TRBV27
J gene: TRBJ2-1
D gene: TRBD2
clone size: -
CDR3 DNA: TGTGCCAGCAGTAGAGCTAGCGGCACCTACAATGAGCAGTTCTTC
CDR3 protein: CASSRASGTYNEQFF

V gene: TRBV7-9
J gene: TRBJ1-1
D gene: -
clone size: -
CDR3 DNA: TGTGCCAGCAGCCGGGGGGGCCTGGGAGCTTTCTTT
CDR3 protein: CASSRGGLGAFF

V gene: TRBV25-1
J gene: TRBJ1-2
D gene: -
clone size: -
CDR3 DNA: TGTGCCTTCATCTCGGGGGGCGAAAACGGCTACACCTTC
CDR3 protein: CAFISGGENGYTF

V gene: TRBV15
J gene: TRBJ1-2
D gene: TRBD1
clone size: -
CDR3 DNA: TGTGCCACCAGGAAACCGGGACAGGGGGTGAACTATGGCTACACCTTC
CDR3 protein: CATRKPGQGVNYGYTF

V gene: TRBV19
J gene: TRBJ2-5
D gene: -
clone size: -
CDR3 DNA: TGTGCCAGTAGTCTAAAAGCGGGAGAGACCCAGTACTTC
CDR3 protein: CASSLKAGETQYF

V gene: TRBV2
J gene: TRBJ1-5
D gene: -
clone size: -
CDR3 DNA: TGTGCCAGCAGTGAAAACAGGGATGGTCAGCCCCAGCATTTT
CDR3 protein: CASSENRDGQPQHF

V gene: TRBV6-1
J gene: TRBJ2-6
D gene: -
clone size: -
CDR3 DNA: TGTGCCAGCACCCTCGGACTTGGGGCCAACGTCCTGACTTTC
CDR3 protein: CASTLGLGANVLTF

V gene: TRBV6-5
J gene: TRBJ1-2
D gene: -
clone size: few
CDR3 DNA: TGTGCCAGCAGGGAGGGGAATGGCTACACCTTC
CDR3 protein: CASREGNGYTF

V gene: TRBV5-1
J gene: TRBJ2-7
D gene: -
clone size: -
CDR3 DNA: TGCGCCAGCAGCTTCGGAGGGAGCTCCTACGAGCAGTACTTC
CDR3 protein: CASSFGGSSYEQYF

V gene: TRBV6-1
J gene: TRBJ1-6
D gene: -
clone size: -
CDR3 DNA: TGTGCCAGCAGTGAAGCTTCCGGCAGAGGGAATTCACCCCTCCACTTT
CDR3 protein: CASSEASGRGNSPLHF

V gene: TRBV4-3
J gene: TRBJ2-7
D gene: -
clone size: -
CDR3 DNA: TGCGCCAGCAGCCAAGCAGCAGGCCAGATGGGCTACGAGCAGTACTTC
CDR3 protein: CASSQAAGQMGYEQYF

V gene: TRBV11-3
J gene: TRBJ1-1
D gene: -
clone size: -
CDR3 DNA: TGTGCCAGCAGCCTGAGTACTGAAGCTTTCTTT
CDR3 protein: CASSLSTEAFF

V gene: TRBV6-5
J gene: TRBJ2-3
D gene: -
clone size: -
CDR3 DNA: TGTGCCAGCAGTTACTCGTTAGCAACAGATACGCAGTATTTT
CDR3 protein: CASSYSLATDTQYF

V gene: TRBV14
J gene: TRBJ2-2
D gene: TRBD2
clone size: -
CDR3 DNA: TGTGCCAGCAGCCAAGATGTGCGAGGGCTAGCGGGAATCACCGGGGAGCTGTTTTTT
CDR3 protein: CASSQDVRGLAGITGELFF

V gene: TRBV9
J gene: TRBJ1-1
D gene: -
clone size: -
CDR3 DNA: TGTGCCAGCAGCGCCACAGCGGGTGAAGCTTTCTTT
CDR3 protein: CASSATAGEAFF

V gene: TRBV7-9
J gene: TRBJ1-4
D gene: -
clone size: -
CDR3 DNA: TGTGCCAGCAGCGGCCAGCTAGGGGTTAATGAAAAACTGTTTTTT
CDR3 protein: CASSGQLGVNEKLFF

V gene: TRBV19
J gene: TRBJ2-7
D gene: TRBD1
clone size: -
CDR3 DNA: TGTGCCAGTAGTCCCCAGACAGGGATACCCTACGAGCAGTACTTC
CDR3 protein: CASSPQTGIPYEQYF

V gene: TRBV6-1
J gene: TRBJ2-1
D gene: -
clone size: -
CDR3 DNA: TGTGCCAGCAGCTCCCTAGCGCAAACTTACAATGAGCAGTTCTTC
CDR3 protein: CASSSLAQTYNEQFF

V gene: TRBV9
J gene: TRBJ2-1
D gene: TRBD2
clone size: -
CDR3 DNA: TGTGCCAGCGGAGCGGGGGGGAGCTCCTACAATGAGCAGTTCTTC
CDR3 protein: CASGAGGSSYNEQFF

V gene: TRBV30
J gene: TRBJ2-3
D gene: TRBD2
clone size: -
CDR3 DNA: TGTGCCTGGAGTGTACCAATGCTAGCGGAGTTCACAGATACGCAGTATTTT
CDR3 protein: CAWSVPMLAEFTDTQYF

V gene: TRBV7-2
J gene: TRBJ1-5
D gene: TRBD1
clone size: -
CDR3 DNA: TGTGCCAGCAGCTTATATGGACAGGGGGCAGTTCGGGATCAGCCCCAGCATTTT
CDR3 protein: CASSLYGQGAVRDQPQHF

V gene: TRBV19
J gene: TRBJ2-1
D gene: -
clone size: -
CDR3 DNA: TGTGCCAGTAGTTACGGGGTAACCTACAATGAGCAGTTCTTC
CDR3 protein: CASSYGVTYNEQFF

V gene: TRBV6-1
J gene: TRBJ2-1
D gene: -
clone size: -
CDR3 DNA: TGTGCCAGCAGTTCTCACAGGGATTCCTACAATGAGCAGTTCTTC
CDR3 protein: CASSSHRDSYNEQFF

V gene: TRBV5-1
J gene: TRBJ1-1
D gene: -
clone size: -
CDR3 DNA: TGCGCCAGCAGCTTGTCCCGGGGAAACACTGAAGCTTTCTTT
CDR3 protein: CASSLSRGNTEAFF

V gene: TRBV7-9
J gene: TRBJ2-7
D gene: -
clone size: -
CDR3 DNA: TGTGCCAGCAGCTCGGGACTCTACGAGCAGTACTTC
CDR3 protein: CASSSGLYEQYF

V gene: TRBV25-1
J gene: TRBJ2-1
D gene: TRBD2
clone size: -
CDR3 DNA: TGTGCCAGCACGGGACTAGCGTATTACAATGAGCAGTTCTTC
CDR3 protein: CASTGLAYYNEQFF

V gene: TRBV19
J gene: TRBJ2-5
D gene: -
clone size: -
CDR3 DNA: TGTGCCAGTAGTATATCTGGGGCAGGAGAGACCCAGTACTTC
CDR3 protein: CASSISGAGETQYF

V gene: TRBV5-4
J gene: TRBJ2-5
D gene: TRBD2
clone size: once
CDR3 DNA: TGTGCCAGCAGCTTGGCCTTGACGTTGGTAGCGGGAATTCGGGAGACCCAGTACTTC
CDR3 protein: CASSLALTLVAGIRETQYF

V gene: TRBV7-9
J gene: TRBJ1-3
D gene: -
clone size: -
CDR3 DNA: TGTGCCAGCAGCCCACTGGCTGGAAACACCATATATTTT
CDR3 protein: CASSPLAGNTIYF

V gene: TRBV19
J gene: TRBJ1-1
D gene: -
clone size: -
CDR3 DNA: TGTGCCAGTAGTACCCGGCAGGGTATGAACACTGAAGCTTTCTTT
CDR3 protein: CASSTRQGMNTEAFF

V gene: TRBV4-1
J gene: TRBJ2-3
D gene: -
clone size: -
CDR3 DNA: TGCGCCAGCAGCCAAGAGGGCAGGAGCACAGATACGCAGTATTTT
CDR3 protein: CASSQEGRSTDTQYF